This T cell receptor (beta chain) was identified in a study of immune cell composition in non-small cell lung cancer. The method was immunoSEQ multiplex PCR; TCRdb's version includes in-frame clones alone and lacks a portion of them. Found here are a few thousand clones, approximately 83% of them singletons; the top ten hold 9.9%. Trimming shortened V by 5 bases and J by 5 bases, and 10 bases separated the two germline ends. The CDR3 is 14 amino acids. From germline, CDR1 is MDHEN and CDR2 SYDVKM. The sequence was obtained from a human donor with non-small cell lung cancer. This rearrangement joins TRBV28 to TRBJ1-6, with TRBD1 as a possible D gene (6 bases). Material for sequencing was lung tumor tissue. Here the CDR3 DNA reads TGTGCCAGCAGTCCATACAGGGATAATTCACCCCTCCACTTT. Amino acid sequence: CASSPYRDNSPLHF. Based on the CDR3 plus reference TRBV28 and TRBJ1-6, the full variable domain is DVKVTQSSRYLVKRTGEKVFLECVQDMDHENMFWYRQDPGLGLRLIYFSYDVKMKEKGDIPEGYSVSREKKERFSLILESASTNQTSMYLCASSPYRDNSPLHFGNGTRLTVT.